This note documents a single T cell receptor (beta chain) sequence. Assay: immunoSEQ multiplex PCR; the TCRdb copy retains only in-frame clones and omits some. The table lists tens of thousands of clones, around nine tenths of them singletons. This entry is derived from a study of OX40 agonist ivuxolimab in advanced cancers. The overall study: The patients got ivuxolimab, which is an agonistic anti-OX40 (CD134) antibody.

This CDR3 has 16 residues. From germline, CDR1 is SGHNT and CDR2 YENEEA. V lost 1 base and J lost 4, with 16 bases in between. This chain links TRBV11-3 with TRBJ1-2; D is unclear. Sequenced material: CD4+ or CD8+ T cells sorted from blood, taken in a trial of the OX40 agonist ivuxolimab. This clonotype was obtained from an adult with an advanced solid tumor such as melanoma, head and neck, liver or kidney cancer. The CDR3 is CASSLGAGNSPYGYTF. The CDR3 bases are TGTGCCAGCAGCTTAGGGGCGGGAAATAGTCCCTATGGCTACACCTTC.